Each of the 8 T cell receptor beta chains below was sequenced from the same sample in a study of T cells after yellow fever vaccination. MiXCR, applied by TCRdb to the 5' RACE reads, yields one record per CDR3 protein. The table lists 250,000 or so distinct CDR3 sequences, 3.6% of them singletons. Sequences were derived from PBMCs, sampled 15 days after the yellow fever booster vaccination. The receptors derive from a man aged 18 to 30 who received the YFV17D yellow fever vaccine.

There are many counts of this clonotype. The CDR3 loop reads CASSPRWDSNGYTF. CDR3 coding DNA: TGTGCCAGCAGCCCGAGGTGGGACAGCAATGGCTACACCTTC. This rearrangement joins TRBV5-4 to TRBJ1-2; 7 bases line up with TRBD1. Per the germline V gene, CDR1 is SGHNT and CDR2 is YYREEE (reference sequence). Trimming removed 4 bases from V and 6 bases from J; junction bases left unmatched: 9. The CDR3 sequence is 14 residues long.

This clonotype was observed many times. This chain links TRBV7-2 with TRBJ2-3; D is unclear. Deletions cut 6 bases from V and 2 bases from J, with 15 bases between. The CDR3 length is 15 residues. Looked up from germline, CDR1 is SGHTA and CDR2 is FQGNSA. CDR3 amino acids: CASSSTLDPTDTQYF. The DNA for the CDR3 is TGTGCCAGCAGTTCGACCCTAGACCCCACAGATACGCAGTATTTT.

This clonotype was seen ten or more times. The V gene is TRBV14, the J gene TRBJ2-7, with 8 bases aligning to TRBD1. Losses at the gene ends were 2 bases for V and 5 bases for J; bases not matched to a gene: 11. CDR1 and CDR2 from the germline V gene are SGHDN and FVKESK. CDR3 size: 16 residues. CDR3 loop: CASSQNGTGQDHEQYV. The CDR3 DNA reads TGTGCCAGCAGCCAAAACGGGACAGGCCAAGACCACGAGCAGTACGTC.

This clonotype was observed many times. The chain couples TRBV6-2 or TRBV6-3 to TRBJ2-3, with D tentatively TRBD2 (6 bases). CDR1 is MNHEY and CDR2 is SVGEGT in the germline V gene. The V end was cut by 4 bases, the J end by 8 bases, with 16 bases between. CDR3 length equals 14 residues. The CDR3 sequence: CASSWSRGGGTQYF. In DNA form, the CDR3 reads TGTGCCAGCAGTTGGTCGCGGGGAGGTGGTACGCAGTATTTT.

This clonotype was detected ten times or more. The V gene is TRBV20-1, the J gene TRBJ2-7, with 10 bases matching TRBD2. The CDR3 has 14 residues. Losses at the gene ends were 2 bases for V and 5 bases for J; bases not matched to a gene: 6. CDR1 is DFQATT, CDR2 SNEGSKA, per germline (reference sequence). The CDR3 is CSARISSGGNEQYV. Written as DNA, the CDR3 is TGCAGTGCTAGAATATCTAGCGGGGGTAACGAGCAGTACGTC.

This clonotype was counted many times. The chain uses TRBV20-1 and TRBJ2-7; D may correspond to TRBD1 or TRBD2 (6 bases each). Germline CDR1 DFQATT, CDR2 SNEGSKA (reference sequence). V was pared by 5 bases and J by 3 bases, with 14 bases between. CDR3 length equals 13 residues. The CDR3 region is CSAPKGGSYEQYF. In nucleotides, the CDR3 is TGCAGTGCTCCGAAGGGGGGAAGCTACGAGCAGTACTTC.

The chain is built from TRBV19 and TRBJ2-3, with TRBD2 matching over 11 bases. There are 15 residues in the CDR3. CDR1 and CDR2 (germline): LNHDA, SQIVND (reference sequence). The V segment lost 6 bases and the J segment 4 bases; nucleotides outside the gene matches: 6. CDR3 amino acids: CASSPLAGASDTQYF. The CDR3 DNA reads TGTGCCAGTAGCCCACTAGCGGGGGCCTCAGATACGCAGTATTTT.

This clonotype was detected only a few times. The chain has TRBV20-1 and TRBJ1-2, with 7 bases matching TRBD1. V shed 5 bases and J 12 bases; nucleotides not matched to a gene: 12. There are 12 residues in the CDR3. Per germline, CDR1 DFQATT and CDR2 SNEGSKA (reference sequence). CDR3 protein: CSAEGPGGRDTF. The CDR3 DNA reads as TGCAGTGCTGAGGGTCCAGGGGGAAGGGACACCTTC.